The 32 T cell receptor beta chains below were found in one sample sequenced in a study of cytomegalovirus exposure and HLA in healthy donors. PCR used 60 Vbeta primers and 13 Jbeta primers. Repertoires were generated with immunoSEQ multiplex PCR, while TCRdb's copy carries only in-frame clones and drops some. This sample has under 110,000 clones, with 75% found just once. The source material was PBMCs. Every receptor here comes from a male donor in good health and CMV-seropositive.

This sequence joins TRBV4-3 and TRBJ2-7; no definite D call. Trimming pared 3 bases from V and 6 bases from J, leaving 15 bases between. The CDR3 covers 14 residues. Germline loops: CDR1 LGHNA, CDR2 YSLEER. CDR3: CASSQVSAGSEQYF. The CDR3 region has the DNA TGCGCCAGCAGCCAGGTCTCTGCAGGAAGCGAGCAGTACTTC.

The chain carries TRBV29-1 and TRBJ1-2; 9 nucleotides line up with TRBD1. CDR3 size: 12 residues. The J segment lost 3 bases and the V segment lost 7 bases, leaving 3 bases of the junction unmatched. CDR1 and CDR2 (germline): SQVTM, ANQGSEA. The CDR3 here is CSAGDRDYGYTF. The CDR3 DNA sequence: TGCAGCGCTGGGGACAGGGACTATGGCTACACCTTC.

The rearrangement joins TRBV6-6 to TRBJ2-7; a possible D gene is TRBD1 (6 bases). The CDR3 consists of 12 residues. Germline V CDR1 and CDR2: MNHNY, SVGAGI (reference sequence). V lost 5 bases to trimming and J lost 7 bases, with 12 bases between them. This CDR3 is CASSPTGFEQYF. CDR3 bases: TGTGCCAGCAGTCCTACAGGGTTTGAGCAGTACTTC.

This CDR3 is CASSEPGQGEKFF. The CDR3 bases are TGTGCCAGCAGTGAACCCGGACAGGGAGAAAAGTTCTTC. V gene TRBV25-1 combines with J gene TRBJ2-1; 8 nucleotides match TRBD1. V shed 2 bases, J shed 14 bases, and the junction held 8 bases outside the gene matches. The CDR3 is 13 residues long. CDR1 is MGHDK, CDR2 SYGVNS, per germline.

This sequence joins TRBV29-1 and TRBJ1-2; D may be TRBD1 (6 bases). Germline-derived CDR1 and CDR2 are SQVTM and ANQGSEA. The V end was cut by 4 bases, the J end by 14 bases, with 14 bases between. The CDR3 has 10 residues. DNA of the CDR3: TGCAGCGTTGGGGACACCCCTAGTACCTTC. Its protein is CSVGDTPSTF.

V and J are TRBV4-3 and TRBJ2-1, with unresolved D. Trimming stripped 2 bases from V and 9 bases from J, with 8 bases between. The germline V gene encodes CDR1 LGHNA and CDR2 YSLEER. CDR3 length: 12 residues. The CDR3 nucleotides are TGCGCCAGCAGCCAAACGATCGGTGAGCAGTTCTTC. It is translated as CASSQTIGEQFF.

The gene calls are TRBV4-2 and TRBJ2-5; 10 bases are a match to TRBD2. V was clipped by 1 base and J by 0 bases; unmatched bases: 2. The CDR3 loop spans 16 amino acids. Looked up from germline, CDR1 is LGHNA and CDR2 is YNFKEQ. CDR3 DNA: TGTGCCAGCAGCCAAGTAACTAGCGGGAACCAAGAGACCCAGTACTTC. Protein sequence: CASSQVTSGNQETQYF.

V gene TRBV6-5 combines with J gene TRBJ1-5; 7 nucleotides align to TRBD1. CDR1 and CDR2 from the germline V gene are MNHEY and SVGAGI. The V and J ends lost 6 bases and 1 base, in that order; junction bases with no gene match: 6. The CDR3 contains 15 residues. The CDR3 DNA reads TGTGCCAGCAGGGCGGGACAGCCAAGCAATCAGCCCCAGCATTTT. This encodes CASRAGQPSNQPQHF.

This rearrangement joins TRBV4-3 to TRBJ1-1; 8 bases are shared with TRBD1. Germline V lookup: CDR1 LGHNA, CDR2 YSLEER. V was clipped by 4 bases and J by 1 base; unmatched bases: 5. The CDR3 sequence is 15 residues long. CDR3 in amino acids: CASSLDRDRNTEAFF. For the CDR3, the DNA is TGCGCCAGCAGCCTGGACAGGGATAGGAACACTGAAGCTTTCTTT.

This rearrangement joins TRBV5-4 to TRBJ2-7; 8 bases map to TRBD1. The CDR3 consists of 15 residues. Germline V gives CDR1 SGHNT, CDR2 YYREEE (reference sequence). J gave up 0 bases and V 4 bases, and 6 bases lay outside the gene matches. CDR3 amino acids: CASSLRTGSSYEQYF. The CDR3 nucleotides read TGTGCCAGCAGCCTTCGGACAGGGAGCTCCTACGAGCAGTACTTC. Complete variable domain (other parts from reference TRBV5-4 and TRBJ2-7): ETGVTQSPTHLIKTRGQQVTLRCSSQSGHNTVSWYQQALGQGPQFIFQYYREEENGRGNFPPRFSGLQFPNYSSELNVNALELDDSALYLCASSLRTGSSYEQYFGPGTRLTVT.

This chain connects TRBV28 to TRBJ1-4; D gene ambiguous. The germline gives CDR1 MDHEN, CDR2 SYDVKM. CDR3 size: 11 residues. The V and J ends lost 6 bases and 5 bases respectively, with 4 bases between them. The CDR3: CASRENEKLFF. Written as DNA, the CDR3 is TGTGCCAGCAGGGAGAATGAAAAACTGTTTTTT.

V gene TRBV21-1 combines with J gene TRBJ2-7; the table names TRBD1, a call not compared with the DNA. TRBV21-1 is tagged as a pseudogene. The CDR3 sequence is 14 residues long. The CDR3 DNA sequence: TGTGCCAGCAGCAAAGGAGACAGGGGGTACGAGCAGTACTTC. It translates to CASSKGDRGYEQYF.

The chain recombines TRBV2 with TRBJ1-2; D gene uncertain. The V gene lost 6 bases and the J gene lost 2 bases, with 4 bases spanning the gap. Germline assignment: CDR1 SNHLY and CDR2 FYNNEI. There are 11 residues in the CDR3. This chain's CDR3 is CASRENYGYTF. The CDR3 DNA follows: TGTGCCAGCAGGGAGAACTATGGCTACACCTTC.

The chain carries TRBV28 and TRBJ2-7, with 8 nucleotides matching TRBD1. Germline CDR1 and CDR2: MDHEN and SYDVKM. V shed 3 bases, J shed 2 bases, and the junction held 6 bases outside the gene matches. The CDR3 is 15 residues long. The CDR3 nucleotides are TGTGCCAGCAGTTTTTCAGGGGGCGCTGCCTACGAGCAGTACTTC. It translates to CASSFSGGAAYEQYF.

This chain joins TRBV14 and TRBJ1-5; D unresolved. In germline, CDR1 is SGHDN, CDR2 FVKESK. The CDR3 spans 13 residues. Trimming removed 5 bases at V and 6 bases at J, with 11 bases between. CDR3 loop: CASSAGLGQPQHF. DNA of the CDR3: TGTGCCAGCAGCGCCGGGTTGGGTCAGCCCCAGCATTTT. Using reference TRBV14 and TRBJ1-5 for the parts outside the CDR3, the full variable domain is EAGVTQFPSHSVIEKGQTVTLRCDPISGHDNLYWYRRVMGKEIKFLLHFVKESKQDESGMPNNRFLAERTGGTYSTLKVQPAELEDSGVYFCASSAGLGQPQHFGDGTRLSIL.

This clone was seen a handful of times. The chain carries TRBV5-1 and TRBJ2-1; TRBD2 matches at 8 bases. The trim removed 4 bases at V and 3 bases at J, leaving 9 bases unmatched. Germline V gene data show CDR1 as SGHRS and CDR2 as YFSETQ. This CDR3 region has 16 residues. The CDR3 sequence is CASSPSTSVLYNEQFF. The CDR3 nucleotides read TGCGCCAGCAGCCCATCGACTAGCGTACTCTACAATGAGCAGTTCTTC.

The chain carries TRBV28 and TRBJ1-1; TRBD1 matches 7 bases. Germline V gives CDR1 MDHEN, CDR2 SYDVKM. The CDR3 sequence is 17 residues long. V was pared by 3 bases and J by 11 bases, with 21 bases of the junction left unmatched. Here the CDR3 DNA reads TGTGCCAGCAGTTTTCACAGGGGCGGACAGACATCAAAGCGGGCTTTCTTT. Amino acid sequence: CASSFHRGGQTSKRAFF.

The V and J genes are TRBV28 and TRBJ1-1; TRBD1 is a possible D gene (5 bases). The germline V gene has CDR1 MDHEN and CDR2 SYDVKM. The CDR3 runs to 15 residues. Trimming stripped 6 bases from V and 1 base from J, with 15 bases between. CDR3 sequence: CASSPFGARNTEAFF. The CDR3 DNA follows: TGTGCCAGCAGCCCGTTTGGGGCTAGGAACACTGAAGCTTTCTTT.

This clone was recorded once. The chain employs TRBV5-4 and TRBJ1-3; D is ambiguous. Germline assignment: CDR1 SGHNT and CDR2 YYREEE (reference sequence). The ends were cut back, 1 base at V and 0 bases at J, with 5 bases in the middle. The CDR3 sequence is 14 residues long. CDR3 nucleotide sequence: TGTGCCAGCAGCTTGTCGGGCTCTGGAAACACCATATATTTT. Translating it yields CASSLSGSGNTIYF.

V gene TRBV15 combines with J gene TRBJ2-1; 10 positions match TRBD1. CDR3 length equals 13 residues. Germline CDR1 reads LNHNV; CDR2 reads YYDKDF (reference sequence). The J segment lost 5 bases and the V segment lost 8 bases, leaving 3 bases of the junction unmatched. The CDR3 reads CATSGQGDNEQFF. CDR3 DNA sequence: TGTGCCACCTCCGGACAGGGGGACAATGAGCAGTTCTTC.

The chain recombines TRBV4-3 with TRBJ2-1, with D tentatively TRBD2 (6 bases). V was shortened by 4 bases and J by 0 bases, with 16 bases between the two germline ends. Germline V CDR1 and CDR2: LGHNA, YSLEER. CDR3 length: 17 residues. The CDR3 nucleotides read TGCGCCAGCAGCCGCGCTCTAGCGTCCTCCTCCTACAATGAGCAGTTCTTC. This codes for CASSRALASSSYNEQFF.

As DNA, the CDR3 is TGTGCCAGCAGTTTAGGCGGACAGGGGTCACACACAGATACGCAGTATTTT. Its translation is CASSLGGQGSHTDTQYF. This chain joins TRBV28 and TRBJ2-3; 9 bases line up with TRBD1. This CDR3 has 17 residues. V dropped 2 bases and J dropped 2; count of bases not matched to a gene: 8. Germline CDR1 is MDHEN and CDR2 is SYDVKM.

The chain couples TRBV11-2 to TRBJ2-2, with D possibly being TRBD1 (6 bases). This CDR3 is built from 14 residues. CDR1 and CDR2 (germline): SGHAT, FQNNGV. The V and J ends lost 3 bases and 2 bases respectively, with 7 bases between them. CDR3 residues: CASSFGGNTGELFF. The CDR3 DNA follows: TGTGCCAGCAGCTTTGGGGGCAACACCGGGGAGCTGTTTTTT. The full variable domain, its missing parts supplied by reference TRBV11-2 and TRBJ2-2, is EAGVAQSPRYKIIEKRQSVAFWCNPISGHATLYWYQQILGQGPKLLIQFQNNGVVDDSQLPKDRFSAERLKGVDSTLKIQPAKLEDSAVYLCASSFGGNTGELFFGEGSRLTVL.

This clone showed up just a few times. The chain employs TRBV18 and TRBJ2-5, with TRBD2 as a possible D gene (5 bases). Germline assignment: CDR1 KGHSH and CDR2 LQKENI. The V end lost 1 base, the J end lost 3 bases, and 6 bases lay between the germline ends. There are 13 residues in the CDR3. This CDR3 reads CASSPQGEETQYF. CDR3 nucleotides: TGTGCCAGCTCACCACAGGGAGAAGAGACCCAGTACTTC.

The gene calls are TRBV7-9 and TRBJ1-1; no reliable D call. Germline V CDR1 and CDR2: SEHNR, FQNEAQ (reference sequence). This CDR3 has 12 residues. V was trimmed by 5 bases and J by 6 bases, leaving 10 bases between them. The CDR3 here is CASSPPIAEAFF. The CDR3, as DNA: TGTGCCAGCAGCCCACCCATAGCTGAAGCTTTCTTT.

The V gene is TRBV6-6, the J gene TRBJ2-7; 11 nucleotides agree with TRBD2. CDR1 is MNHNY and CDR2 is SVGAGI in the germline V gene (reference sequence). V lost 7 bases, J lost 5 bases, and 7 bases stayed unmatched. The CDR3 spans 14 residues. The CDR3 spells CASTDTSGSDEQYF. The CDR3 DNA sequence: TGTGCCAGCACCGATACTAGCGGGAGCGACGAGCAGTACTTC.

The chain is built from TRBV20-1 and TRBJ2-1; tentative D call: TRBD1 (5 bases). Germline CDR1 is DFQATT and CDR2 is SNEGSKA (reference sequence). The CDR3 is 10 residues long. As DNA, the CDR3 is TGCAGCTCCTGGGGCGATGAGCAGTTCTTC. Translation gives CSSWGDEQFF.

The chain has TRBV4-1 and TRBJ1-4; 7 bases line up with TRBD1. Germline CDR1 MGHRA, CDR2 YSYEKL. Losses at the gene ends were 2 bases for V and 5 bases for J; bases not matched to a gene: 14. The CDR3 sequence is 18 residues long. The CDR3 loop reads CASSQYEAIGTENEKLFF. For the CDR3, the DNA is TGCGCCAGCAGCCAATACGAAGCTATCGGGACAGAAAATGAAAAACTGTTTTTT.

This clone occurred once. V gene TRBV11-1 combines with J gene TRBJ2-7, with 7 bases matching TRBD2. V dropped 0 bases and J dropped 1; count of bases not matched to a gene: 3. CDR1 SGHAT and CDR2 FQDESV come from the germline V gene (reference sequence). The CDR3 covers 15 residues. In DNA, the CDR3 is TGTGCCAGCAGCTTAGCTAGCGGGCCTTCCTACGAGCAGTACTTC. It yields the protein CASSLASGPSYEQYF.

This sequence joins TRBV27 and TRBJ2-3; D might be TRBD2 (5 bases). The germline V gene has CDR1 MNHEY and CDR2 SMNVEV (reference sequence). CDR3 length: 15 amino acids. The V end was cut by 4 bases, the J end by 0 bases, with 11 bases between. Here the CDR3 DNA reads TGTGCCAGCAGTTCCCCATGGACTAGCACAGATACGCAGTATTTT. Amino acid sequence: CASSSPWTSTDTQYF.

The table lists this clone with a few counts. The J gene is TRBJ2-7, the V gene TRBV6-5, with D maybe TRBD1 (6 bases). Trimming removed 2 bases from V and 6 bases from J, with 17 bases in between. In germline, CDR1 is MNHEY, CDR2 SVGAGI. The CDR3 totals 15 residues. The CDR3: CASSYLPGQSREQYF. For the CDR3, the DNA is TGTGCCAGCAGTTACCTACCCGGACAGTCCCGCGAGCAGTACTTC.

The CDR3 protein is CATSRGGLAGGTGELFF. The CDR3 DNA is TGTGCCACCAGCAGAGGAGGTCTAGCGGGGGGCACCGGGGAGCTGTTTTTT. The genes are TRBV15 and TRBJ2-2, with TRBD2 matching over 11 bases. The J segment lost 4 bases and the V segment lost 1 base, leaving 5 bases of the junction unmatched. Germline CDR1 is LNHNV and CDR2 is YYDKDF (reference sequence). The CDR3 is 17 amino acids.